This T cell receptor beta chain was found in a study of cytomegalovirus exposure and HLA in healthy donors. In the PCR, 60 Vbeta and 13 Jbeta primers were used. The assay was immunoSEQ multiplex PCR, and TCRdb's table has in-frame clones only and misses some. The sample has 200,000 to 250,000 clones, 70% to 85% seen once. Sequencing used PBMCs. This TCR came from a woman in her forties in good health and CMV-seronegative.

The CDR3, as DNA: TGTGCCAGCAGTTCCACCCGGTTCGTAAGGGGGAAGGCTCACGAGCAGTACTTC. Amino acids: CASSSTRFVRGKAHEQYF. The chain links TRBV27 to TRBJ2-7; D may be TRBD1 (6 bases). The length of the CDR3 is 18 residues. Germline V gene lookup returns CDR1 MNHEY and CDR2 SMNVEV (reference sequence). V was cut by 4 bases and J by 5 bases, with 27 bases left in between.